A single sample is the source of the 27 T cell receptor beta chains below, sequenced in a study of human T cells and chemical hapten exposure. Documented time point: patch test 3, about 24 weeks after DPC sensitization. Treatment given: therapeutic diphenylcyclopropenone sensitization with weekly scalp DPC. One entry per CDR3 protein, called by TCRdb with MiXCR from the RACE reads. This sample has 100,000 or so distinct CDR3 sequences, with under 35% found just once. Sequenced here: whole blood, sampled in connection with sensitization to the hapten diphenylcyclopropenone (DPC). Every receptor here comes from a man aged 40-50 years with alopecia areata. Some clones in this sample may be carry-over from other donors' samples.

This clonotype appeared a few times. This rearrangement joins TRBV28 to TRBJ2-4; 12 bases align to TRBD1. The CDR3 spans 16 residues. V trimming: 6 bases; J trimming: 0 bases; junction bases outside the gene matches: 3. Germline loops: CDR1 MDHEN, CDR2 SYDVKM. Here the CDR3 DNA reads TGTGCCAGCAGGGGACAGGGGGCAGGAGCCAAAAACATTCAGTACTTC. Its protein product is CASRGQGAGAKNIQYF.

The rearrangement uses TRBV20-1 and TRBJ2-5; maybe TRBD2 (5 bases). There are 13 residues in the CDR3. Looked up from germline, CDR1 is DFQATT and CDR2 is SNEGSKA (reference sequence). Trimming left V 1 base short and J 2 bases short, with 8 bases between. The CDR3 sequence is CSARGTAQETQYF. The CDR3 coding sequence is TGCAGTGCTAGAGGGACTGCTCAAGAGACCCAGTACTTC.

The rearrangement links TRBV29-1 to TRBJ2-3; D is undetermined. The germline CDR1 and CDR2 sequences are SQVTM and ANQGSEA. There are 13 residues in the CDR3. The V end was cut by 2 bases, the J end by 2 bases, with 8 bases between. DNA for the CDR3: TGCAGCGTTGAATCTTTGCTCACAGATACGCAGTATTTT. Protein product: CSVESLLTDTQYF.

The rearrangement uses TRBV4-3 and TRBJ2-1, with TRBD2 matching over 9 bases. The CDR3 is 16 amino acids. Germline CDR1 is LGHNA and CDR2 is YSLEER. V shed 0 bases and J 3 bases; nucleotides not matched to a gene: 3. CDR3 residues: CASSQDRAGGYNEQFF. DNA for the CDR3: TGCGCCAGCAGCCAAGATCGAGCGGGAGGCTACAATGAGCAGTTCTTC.

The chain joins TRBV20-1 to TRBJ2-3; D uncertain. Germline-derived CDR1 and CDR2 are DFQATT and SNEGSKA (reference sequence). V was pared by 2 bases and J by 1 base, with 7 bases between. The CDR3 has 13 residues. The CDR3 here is CSARPLGTDTQYF. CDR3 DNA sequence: TGCAGTGCTAGACCATTGGGCACAGATACGCAGTATTTT.

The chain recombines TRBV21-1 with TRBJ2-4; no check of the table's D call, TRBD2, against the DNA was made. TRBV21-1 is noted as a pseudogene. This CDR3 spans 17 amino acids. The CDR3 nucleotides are TGTGCCAGCAGCCGAAAGCGGATAGGCGGGGTTAAGAACATTCAGTACTTC. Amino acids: CASSRKRIGGVKNIQYF.

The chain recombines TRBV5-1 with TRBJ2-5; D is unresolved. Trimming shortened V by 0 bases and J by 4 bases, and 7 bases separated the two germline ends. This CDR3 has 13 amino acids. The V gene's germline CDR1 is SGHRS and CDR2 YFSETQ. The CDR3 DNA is TGCGCCAGCAGCTTGGACGTGCGAGAGACCCAGTACTTC. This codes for CASSLDVRETQYF.

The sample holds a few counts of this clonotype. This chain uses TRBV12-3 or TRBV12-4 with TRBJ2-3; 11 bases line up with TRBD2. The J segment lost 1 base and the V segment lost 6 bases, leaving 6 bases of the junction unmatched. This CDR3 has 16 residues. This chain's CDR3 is CASSPGTSGRTDTQYF. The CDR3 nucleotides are TGTGCCAGCAGCCCAGGGACTAGCGGACGCACAGATACGCAGTATTTT.

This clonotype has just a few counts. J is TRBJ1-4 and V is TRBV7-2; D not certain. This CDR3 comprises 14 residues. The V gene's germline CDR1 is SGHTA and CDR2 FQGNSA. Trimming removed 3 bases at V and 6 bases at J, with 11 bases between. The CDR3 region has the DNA TGTGCCAGCAGCTTCTCCAGGACCGATGAAAAACTGTTTTTT. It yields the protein CASSFSRTDEKLFF.

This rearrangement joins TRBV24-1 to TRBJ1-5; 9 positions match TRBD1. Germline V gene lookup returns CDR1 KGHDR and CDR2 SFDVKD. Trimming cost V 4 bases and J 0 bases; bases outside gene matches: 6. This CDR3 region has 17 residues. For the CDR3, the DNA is TGTGCCACCAGTGAGGACAGGGGAGGGTATAGCAATCAGCCCCAGCATTTT. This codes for CATSEDRGGYSNQPQHF.

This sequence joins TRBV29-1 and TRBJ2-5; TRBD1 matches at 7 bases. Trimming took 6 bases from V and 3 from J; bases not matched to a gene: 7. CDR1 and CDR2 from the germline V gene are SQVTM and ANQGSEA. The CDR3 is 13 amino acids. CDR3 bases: TGCAGCGTAAGACAGGGCGGCGAAGAGACCCAGTACTTC. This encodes CSVRQGGEETQYF.

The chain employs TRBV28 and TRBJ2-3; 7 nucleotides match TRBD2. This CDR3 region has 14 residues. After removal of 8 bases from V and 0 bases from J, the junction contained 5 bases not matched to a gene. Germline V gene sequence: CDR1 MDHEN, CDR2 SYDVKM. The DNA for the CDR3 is TGTGCCAGCGGTAGCGGGTCTAGCACAGATACGCAGTATTTT. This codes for CASGSGSSTDTQYF.

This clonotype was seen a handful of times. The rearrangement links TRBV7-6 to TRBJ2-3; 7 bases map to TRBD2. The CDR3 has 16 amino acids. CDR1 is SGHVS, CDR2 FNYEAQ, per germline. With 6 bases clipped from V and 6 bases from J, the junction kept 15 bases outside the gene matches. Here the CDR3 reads CASRRSPPGGTDTQYF. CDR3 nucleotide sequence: TGTGCCAGCAGGCGGAGTCCTCCGGGAGGTACTGATACGCAGTATTTT.

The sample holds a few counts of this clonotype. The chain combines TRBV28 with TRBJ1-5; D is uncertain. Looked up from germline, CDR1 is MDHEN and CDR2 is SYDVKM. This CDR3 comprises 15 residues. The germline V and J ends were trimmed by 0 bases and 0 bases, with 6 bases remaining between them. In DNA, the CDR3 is TGTGCCAGCAGTTTATGGCAGAATAGCAATCAGCCCCAGCATTTT. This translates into CASSLWQNSNQPQHF.

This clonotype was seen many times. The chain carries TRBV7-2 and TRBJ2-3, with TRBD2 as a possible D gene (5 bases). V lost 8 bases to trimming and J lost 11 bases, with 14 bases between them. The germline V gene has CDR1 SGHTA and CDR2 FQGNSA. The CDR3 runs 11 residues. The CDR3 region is CASEGSSRQYF. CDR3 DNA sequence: TGTGCCAGCGAGGGTAGCTCGAGGCAGTATTTT.

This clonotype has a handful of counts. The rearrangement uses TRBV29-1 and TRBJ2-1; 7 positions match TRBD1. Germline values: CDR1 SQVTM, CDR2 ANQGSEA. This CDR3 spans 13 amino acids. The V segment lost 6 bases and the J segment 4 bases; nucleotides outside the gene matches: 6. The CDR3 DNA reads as TGCAGCGTAGGTGGGACAGCTTACAATGAGCAGTTCTTC. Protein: CSVGGTAYNEQFF.

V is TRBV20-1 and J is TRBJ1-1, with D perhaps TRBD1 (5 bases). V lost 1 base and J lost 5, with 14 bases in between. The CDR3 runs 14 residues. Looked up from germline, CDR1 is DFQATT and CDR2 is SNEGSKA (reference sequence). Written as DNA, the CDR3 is TGCAGTGCTAGAGTGGGGGGGTCGGGTACTGAAGCTTTCTTT. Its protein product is CSARVGGSGTEAFF.

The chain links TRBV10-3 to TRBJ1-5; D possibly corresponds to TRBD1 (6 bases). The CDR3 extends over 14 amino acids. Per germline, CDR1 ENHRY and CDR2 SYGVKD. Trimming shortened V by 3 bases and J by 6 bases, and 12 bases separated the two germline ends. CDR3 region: CAISERGGVQPQHF. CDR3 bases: TGTGCCATCAGTGAACGAGGGGGGGTTCAGCCCCAGCATTTT.

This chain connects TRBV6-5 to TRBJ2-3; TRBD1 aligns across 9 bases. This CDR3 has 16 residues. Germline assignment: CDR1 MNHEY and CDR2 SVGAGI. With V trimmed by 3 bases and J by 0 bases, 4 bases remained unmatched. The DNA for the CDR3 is TGTGCCAGCAGTTATTTGGGACAGGGTAGCACAGATACGCAGTATTTT. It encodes CASSYLGQGSTDTQYF.

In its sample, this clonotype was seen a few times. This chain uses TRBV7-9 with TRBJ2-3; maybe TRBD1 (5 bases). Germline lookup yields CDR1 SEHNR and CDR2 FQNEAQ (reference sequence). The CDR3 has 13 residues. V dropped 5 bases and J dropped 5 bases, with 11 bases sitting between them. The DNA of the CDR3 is TGTGCCAGCAGCCCGGCTAGGGGAGATACGCAGTATTTT. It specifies CASSPARGDTQYF.

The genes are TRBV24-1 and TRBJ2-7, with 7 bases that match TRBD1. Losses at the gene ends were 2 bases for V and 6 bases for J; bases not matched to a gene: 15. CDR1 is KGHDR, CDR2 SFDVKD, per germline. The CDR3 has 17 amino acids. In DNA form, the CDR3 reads TGTGCCACCAGTGATTCGGACCTAGACAGGGACGACTCCGAGCAGTACGTC. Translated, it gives CATSDSDLDRDDSEQYV.

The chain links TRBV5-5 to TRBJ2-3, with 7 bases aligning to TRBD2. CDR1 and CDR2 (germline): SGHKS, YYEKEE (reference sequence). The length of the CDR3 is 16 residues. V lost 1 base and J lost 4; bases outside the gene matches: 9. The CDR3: CASSLFAGVLADTQYF. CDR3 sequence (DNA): TGTGCCAGCAGCTTGTTCGCGGGAGTGTTGGCAGATACGCAGTATTTT.

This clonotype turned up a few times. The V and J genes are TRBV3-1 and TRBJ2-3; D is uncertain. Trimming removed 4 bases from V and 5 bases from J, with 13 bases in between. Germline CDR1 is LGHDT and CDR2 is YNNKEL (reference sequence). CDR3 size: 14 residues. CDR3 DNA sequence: TGTGCCAGCAGCCGCTTCAATCTTGGAGATACGCAGTATTTT. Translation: CASSRFNLGDTQYF.

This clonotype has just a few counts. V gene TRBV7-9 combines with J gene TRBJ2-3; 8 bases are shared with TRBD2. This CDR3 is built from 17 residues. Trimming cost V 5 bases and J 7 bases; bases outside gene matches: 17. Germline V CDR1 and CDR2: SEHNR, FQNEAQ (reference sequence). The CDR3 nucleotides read TGTGCCAGCAGCCTAAGCCCCCTAGCGGGTGTTGTGTATACGCAGTATTTT. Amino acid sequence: CASSLSPLAGVVYTQYF.

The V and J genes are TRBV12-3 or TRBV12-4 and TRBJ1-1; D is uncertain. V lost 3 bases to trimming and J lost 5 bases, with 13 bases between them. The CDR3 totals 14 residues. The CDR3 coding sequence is TGTGCCAGCAGTTTGAGCACCTCCCCGACTGAAGCTTTCTTT. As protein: CASSLSTSPTEAFF.

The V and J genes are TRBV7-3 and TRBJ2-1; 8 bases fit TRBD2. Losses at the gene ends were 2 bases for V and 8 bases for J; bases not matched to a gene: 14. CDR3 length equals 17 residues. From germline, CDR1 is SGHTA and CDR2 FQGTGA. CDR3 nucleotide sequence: TGTGCCAGCAGCTTAGGGACCGGGACTAGTGAGTTCCATGAGCAGTTCTTC. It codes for CASSLGTGTSEFHEQFF.

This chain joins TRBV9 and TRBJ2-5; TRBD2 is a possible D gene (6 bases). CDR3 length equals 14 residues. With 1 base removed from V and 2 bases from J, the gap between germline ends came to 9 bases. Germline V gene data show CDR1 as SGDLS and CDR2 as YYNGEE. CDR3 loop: CASSVSGSQETQYF. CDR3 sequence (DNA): TGTGCCAGCAGCGTATCCGGGAGTCAAGAGACCCAGTACTTC.